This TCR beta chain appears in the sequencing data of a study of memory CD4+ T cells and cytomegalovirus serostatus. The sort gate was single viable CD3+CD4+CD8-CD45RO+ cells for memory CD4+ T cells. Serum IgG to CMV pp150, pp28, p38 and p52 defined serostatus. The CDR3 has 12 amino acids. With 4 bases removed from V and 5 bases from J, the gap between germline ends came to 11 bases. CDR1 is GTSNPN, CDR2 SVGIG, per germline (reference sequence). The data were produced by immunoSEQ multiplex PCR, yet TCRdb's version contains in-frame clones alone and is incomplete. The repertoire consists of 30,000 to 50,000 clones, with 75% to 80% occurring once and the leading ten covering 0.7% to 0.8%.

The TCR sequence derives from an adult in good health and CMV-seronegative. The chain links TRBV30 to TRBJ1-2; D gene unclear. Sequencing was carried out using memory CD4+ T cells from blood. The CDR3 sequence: CAWIVGRYGYTF. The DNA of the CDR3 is TGTGCCTGGATTGTTGGACGGTATGGCTACACCTTC.